The subject of this entry is one T cell receptor (beta chain). Its antigen is not known. This CDR3 is built from 16 residues. The V and J ends lost 4 bases and 0 bases respectively, with 16 bases between them. Germline V lookup: CDR1 SGDLS, CDR2 YYNGEE. This sample is part of a study of graft-versus-host responses after intestinal transplantation. Study-wide background: All recipients were given anti-thymocyte globulin induction, and tacrolimus and steroids were then administered for three to four years. Regarding the study as a whole: Analysis identified GvH clones in recipient marrow, with some appearing first in ileum or blood.

Produced via immunoSEQ multiplex PCR; TCRdb's table is partial and in-frame only. The table records about 90,000 clones, 91% of them present only once. The V and J genes are TRBV9 and TRBJ1-1; D might be TRBD1 (6 bases). This sequence originates from a human donor who was the organ donor for an intestinal transplant. Here the sequenced sample was unstimulated CD4+ T cells sorted from spleen or lymph node cells, taken before transplant. CDR3 loop: CASSPPTGYMNTEAFF. The CDR3 DNA reads TGTGCCAGCAGCCCCCCGACAGGCTATATGAACACTGAAGCTTTCTTT.